This TCR beta chain stems from a study of shared clonotypes between healthy human individuals. Turning to this clone: Its antigen is unknown.

The CDR3 totals 14 residues. V was shortened by 4 bases and J by 0 bases, with 9 bases between the two germline ends. Looked up from germline, CDR1 is SNHLY and CDR2 is FYNNEI. Positive CCR7 selection of CD45RO-negative cells yielded the naive CD8 cells, and terminally differentiated effector memory CD45RA+ cells were excluded. Study-wide findings and caveats: Among the subsets, naive ones generally showed larger estimated richness than memory ones.

Method: immunoSEQ multiplex PCR; TCRdb's copy keeps in-frame clones and lacks some. The sample includes around 1,900,000 clones, just under 95% of them seen just once. V and J are TRBV2 and TRBJ1-2; D remains ambiguous. Input material: naive CD8+ T cells from PBMCs. The sequence was collected from a man between 18 and 35 years old in good health. Some clones in this sample may be carry-over from other donors' samples. This chain's CDR3 is CASSVEITNYGYTF. In nucleotides, the CDR3 is TGTGCCAGCAGTGTAGAGATAACTAACTATGGCTACACCTTC.